This T cell receptor beta chain was documented in a study of HIV-infected patients and healthy controls (dated by TCRdb to the mid-2010s). About the full investigation: Whether deep TCR repertoire sequencing of small blood samples from HIV patients could capture immune perturbation and reconstitution was tested in the study.

SuperScript III was used to reverse transcribe 500 ng RNA with primers targeting the alpha and beta constant regions. Separate alpha and beta chain libraries were generated by chain-specific third strand synthesis with multiplexing indices. The protocol used a single primer pair to amplify all rearrangements within a chain, which avoided primer bias, and attached molecular barcodes to each cDNA molecule. The SP2 sequencing primer site and a random hexamer were carried on a 5' RACE adapter, to which purified cDNA was joined by T4 RNA Ligase 1. Second strand synthesis was primed from the SP2 site with Phusion polymerase, using slow temperature ramps to favor optimal annealing. The 12-nucleotide barcode on each molecule comprised two random hexamer sequences, both introduced before amplification and concatenated. A short first PCR added P5 and P7 adapter elements plus a second index, followed by a roughly 23-cycle amplification PCR with P5s and P7 primers. A total of around 27 PCR cycles were applied to the libraries, which were quantified on a Qubit, sized on a Bioanalyzer, and diluted to approximately 3.6 nM. Normalized libraries were sequenced on an Illumina MiSeq with 2 x 250 paired-end kits. Reverse transcription reactions underwent purification over MinElute columns, with elution into 9 to 10 ul Tris-Cl. The adapter ligations were run for 23 hours at 16 degrees C, and AMPure XP beads at a 1:1 ratio were afterwards used to clean them. The paper's data handling went like this. A modified Decombinator that output V, J, insert and barcode information was used to process the demultiplexed FASTQ files. Any sequence that shared a barcode yet differed from the dominant sequence was discarded as an error, and the number of original cDNA molecules was estimated by counting barcodes clustered at Levenshtein distance 3. The R packages ineq, vegan, igraph and RCytoscape were used for downstream analyses, together with IMGT nomenclature and CDR3 definitions. To avoid skew from clonal expansion, each TCR was counted once, and V gene usage was computed over distinct sequences. Within a donor, similarity networks joined unique CDR3 amino acid sequences in every case where two of them were separated by a single Levenshtein edit. In the repertoires, a search was made for a compiled set of published HIV-specific CDR3s (roughly 92 alpha, 650 to 750 beta) and CMV-specific CDR3s (roughly 12 alpha, 253 beta). Lower sequence numbers were not the cause of the decreased diversity in patients, as random subsampling to size-matched repertoires showed. TCRdb trimmed the raw reads at Q25, called clones with MiXCR and kept productive beta chains. Every distinct CDR3 protein forms one entry, paired with its most common genes and DNA. TCRdb assigned the V and J calls; the authors' analysis was not used. This sample has about 13,000 distinct CDR3 sequences in its table, and under 13% of those were observed once. The top ten hold just under 6.5% of the sample.

Taken from cysteine to phenylalanine, the CDR3 has 19 residues. The read is trimmed to its CDR3 DNA, 57 bases read in frame from base 1. V is shortened by 3 bases, J by 2 bases, and the region joining them spans 26 bases. The germline V gene (reference sequence) specifies MNHEY as CDR1 and SMNVEV as CDR2. Whole blood was used without cell fractionation, so the repertoire reflected all unsorted peripheral T cells. About 9 uninfected healthy donors were sampled as controls, four of whom were sampled twice roughly twelve weeks apart. For RNA extraction, an approximately 2.5 ml sample of peripheral blood was drawn into Tempus tubes. The TURBO-DNase kit was used to remove leftover genomic DNA, and GLOBINclear was used to deplete globin mRNA. The paper's findings and limits, for the study overall: More CDR3s were shared between individuals among healthy controls than among HIV+ patients, as measured by Jaccard index and by the count of highly shared sequences. Differing numbers of distinct sequences in patients and controls hindered comparison, and size-matching assigned excessive weight to rare events in the HIV-infected data. Alpha-chain CDR3s from MAIT cells occurred at high frequency in healthy controls but were severely depleted in HIV+ repertoires. A major limit on how widely the findings apply, in the view of the authors, was that only sixteen HIV-infected individuals were processed. Mean usage differed significantly between HIV-infected patients and controls for eight alpha and eight beta V genes. Slight age and sex profile differences between the study cohorts did not explain the observed diversity differences. Sequencing depth was restricted by the use of whole blood, which also prevented the dynamics of distinct T-cell subpopulations from being separated. Roughly threefold more distinct CDR3s and higher Shannon diversity were observed in healthy control repertoires than in untreated HIV+ repertoires. Significantly higher mean Gini indices were seen in HIV-infected repertoires than in controls, possibly reflecting oligoclonality. During therapy, HIV-associated CDR3s significantly decreased in frequency, while CMV-associated CDR3s did not change significantly, though most became more frequent. In HIV-infected patients, the apparent post-therapy recovery of the Gini index was not replicated in size-matched repertoire data. The pairing of alpha and beta chains was not determined in the samples. Donor HLA types were not determined in the study.

This clonotype was seen more than once but under ten times. Its antigen is unknown. The record has no base qualities; no much larger clone is one base away. The chain is encoded by TRBV27 joined to TRBJ2-7; the D segment cannot be called with confidence. The sequence was obtained from an adult in good health. Sequencing used blood. The sequenced DNA: TGTGCCAGCAGTTTGGTGCCCGCCCCGGTCCAAAGCGTGACCTACGAGCAGTACTTC. The encoded protein is CASSLVPAPVQSVTYEQYF.